This is a list of T cell receptor beta chains from one sample in a study of neurological immune-mediated disorders. TCRdb re-called the 5' RACE reads through MiXCR, storing one row per CDR3 protein. Among 48,000 or so distinct CDR3 sequences listed, 10% were seen once. The sequenced sample consisted of PBMCs. The receptors originated from a woman aged 40 to 50 with HTLV-1-associated myelopathy (HAM/TSP). Each CDR3 is given with its conserved first and last residue. Clone size is stated in some rows and not others, as once, few, many or a class when expanded.

J gene: TRBJ1-1; clone size: .; V gene: TRBV11-2; CDR3 length: 16; CDR3 protein: CASSSILTGGLTEAFF
J gene: TRBJ2-7; clone size: many; V gene: TRBV14; CDR3 length: 14; CDR3 protein: CASSLGQGIYEQYF
J gene: TRBJ2-1; clone size: many; V gene: TRBV7-2; CDR3 length: 13; CDR3 protein: CASSRSRNNEQFF
J gene: TRBJ2-3; clone size: many; V gene: TRBV5-1; CDR3 length: 15; CDR3 protein: CASSLVAPGTDTQYF
J gene: TRBJ1-1; clone size: many; V gene: TRBV20-1; CDR3 length: 14; CDR3 protein: CSARKDSVDTEAFF
J gene: TRBJ2-5; clone size: many; V gene: TRBV29-1; CDR3 length: 12; CDR3 protein: CSVVAEQETQYF
J gene: TRBJ2-1; clone size: many; V gene: TRBV7-8; CDR3 length: 14; CDR3 protein: CASSPRLAGNEQFF
J gene: TRBJ2-6; clone size: many; V gene: TRBV5-6; CDR3 length: 14; CDR3 protein: CASRPVSGANVLTF
J gene: TRBJ2-1; clone size: many; V gene: TRBV12-3/TRBV12-4; CDR3 length: 12; CDR3 protein: CASSGDLVEQFF
J gene: TRBJ1-2; clone size: many; V gene: TRBV7-2; CDR3 length: 13; CDR3 protein: CASRRRGSSGYTF
J gene: TRBJ2-1; clone size: many; V gene: TRBV7-3; CDR3 length: 15; CDR3 protein: CASSPQSSGINEQFF
J gene: TRBJ1-2; clone size: many; V gene: TRBV4-1; CDR3 length: 17; CDR3 protein: CASSQLPGTARNYGYTF
J gene: TRBJ2-3; clone size: .; V gene: TRBV29-1; CDR3 length: 14; CDR3 protein: CSVAAAVGTDTQYF
J gene: TRBJ2-7; clone size: many; V gene: TRBV20-1; CDR3 length: 13; CDR3 protein: CSARASQGSEQYF
J gene: TRBJ2-3; clone size: many; V gene: TRBV18; CDR3 length: 17; CDR3 protein: CASSPPIRGSGTDTQYF
J gene: TRBJ1-1; clone size: .; V gene: TRBV5-1; CDR3 length: 14; CDR3 protein: CASSLGQANTEAFF
J gene: TRBJ1-1; clone size: many; V gene: TRBV20-1; CDR3 length: 12; CDR3 protein: CSAPQGDTEAFF
J gene: TRBJ2-2; clone size: many; V gene: TRBV20-1; CDR3 length: 11; CDR3 protein: CSAANTGELFF
J gene: TRBJ1-4; clone size: many; V gene: TRBV12-5; CDR3 length: 15; CDR3 protein: CASGLGQGSNEKLFF
J gene: TRBJ2-1; clone size: .; V gene: TRBV20-1; CDR3 length: 16; CDR3 protein: CSAAGTGTSSYNEQFF
J gene: TRBJ2-2; clone size: many; V gene: TRBV9; CDR3 length: 18; CDR3 protein: CASSAEGQGTPGTGELFF
J gene: TRBJ1-1; clone size: many; V gene: TRBV3-1; CDR3 length: 11; CDR3 protein: CASSPGTEAFF
J gene: TRBJ2-3; clone size: many; V gene: TRBV20-1; CDR3 length: 16; CDR3 protein: CSVGSPDRLSTDTQYF
J gene: TRBJ1-4; clone size: many; V gene: TRBV12-3/TRBV12-4; CDR3 length: 14; CDR3 protein: CASNAPGANEKLFF
J gene: TRBJ2-3; clone size: many; V gene: TRBV5-1; CDR3 length: 15; CDR3 protein: CASSLGVQSTDTQYF
J gene: TRBJ2-4; clone size: many; V gene: TRBV3-1; CDR3 length: 14; CDR3 protein: CASSQGGTGGIQYF
J gene: TRBJ2-7; clone size: few; V gene: TRBV11-2; CDR3 length: 12; CDR3 protein: CASSLRGNEQYF
J gene: TRBJ2-7; clone size: many; V gene: TRBV5-1; CDR3 length: 14; CDR3 protein: CASSPGTGGYEQYF
J gene: TRBJ2-1; clone size: few; V gene: TRBV20-1; CDR3 length: 14; CDR3 protein: CSASAGGTYNEQFF
J gene: TRBJ1-1; clone size: many; V gene: TRBV20-1; CDR3 length: 13; CDR3 protein: CSAARGQNTEAFF
J gene: TRBJ1-5; clone size: many; V gene: TRBV2; CDR3 length: 11; CDR3 protein: CASTQVGPQHF
J gene: TRBJ2-5; clone size: many; V gene: TRBV4-3; CDR3 length: 16; CDR3 protein: CASSQDHTGGWETQYF
J gene: TRBJ2-2; clone size: many; V gene: TRBV6-5; CDR3 length: 17; CDR3 protein: CASSYSFRDSNTGELFF
J gene: TRBJ2-3; clone size: many; V gene: TRBV5-5; CDR3 length: 16; CDR3 protein: CASRESGTGLTDTQYF
J gene: TRBJ2-3; clone size: many; V gene: TRBV9; CDR3 length: 15; CDR3 protein: CASSVGGGYEDTQYF
J gene: TRBJ2-5; clone size: .; V gene: TRBV15; CDR3 length: 11; CDR3 protein: CATSKLETQYF
J gene: TRBJ2-1; clone size: many; V gene: TRBV9; CDR3 length: 15; CDR3 protein: CASSEAGGHYNEQFF
J gene: TRBJ1-2; clone size: few; V gene: TRBV6-1; CDR3 length: 14; CDR3 protein: CASRTGGSDYGYTF
J gene: TRBJ2-7; clone size: many; V gene: TRBV6-2/TRBV6-3; CDR3 length: 16; CDR3 protein: CASSYSRRRTSYEQYF
J gene: TRBJ2-3; clone size: many; V gene: TRBV13; CDR3 length: 15; CDR3 protein: CASSLQGINTDTQYF
J gene: TRBJ2-4; clone size: many; V gene: TRBV2; CDR3 length: 19; CDR3 protein: CASSGFKWEGGLAKNIQYF
J gene: TRBJ1-2; clone size: few; V gene: TRBV2; CDR3 length: 13; CDR3 protein: CASSEGGSDGYTF
J gene: TRBJ2-5; clone size: .; V gene: TRBV25-1; CDR3 length: 17; CDR3 protein: CASSDPGTGGRRETQYF
J gene: TRBJ2-5; clone size: many; V gene: TRBV7-2; CDR3 length: 15; CDR3 protein: CASSLRLAGKETQYF
J gene: TRBJ2-3; clone size: many; V gene: TRBV30; CDR3 length: 14; CDR3 protein: CAWSENRPTDTQYF
J gene: TRBJ2-2; clone size: many; V gene: TRBV6-5; CDR3 length: 16; CDR3 protein: CASSYPRGKNTGELFF
J gene: TRBJ2-3; clone size: many; V gene: TRBV5-1; CDR3 length: 13; CDR3 protein: CASMEQDADTQYF
J gene: TRBJ2-3; clone size: many; V gene: TRBV5-1; CDR3 length: 14; CDR3 protein: CASSLGGALDTQYF
J gene: TRBJ2-3; clone size: many; V gene: TRBV12-5; CDR3 length: 17; CDR3 protein: CASGLFPGTGRTDTQYF
J gene: TRBJ2-2; clone size: many; V gene: TRBV19; CDR3 length: 17; CDR3 protein: CASSIYQGGANTGELFF
J gene: TRBJ1-5; clone size: many; V gene: TRBV3-1; CDR3 length: 14; CDR3 protein: CASSQRSANQPQHF
J gene: TRBJ2-1; clone size: many; V gene: TRBV6-2/TRBV6-3; CDR3 length: 16; CDR3 protein: CASRSLLDSLFHEQFF
J gene: TRBJ1-2; clone size: .; V gene: TRBV10-2; CDR3 length: 12; CDR3 protein: CASSEFSYGYTF
J gene: TRBJ2-2; clone size: many; V gene: TRBV29-1; CDR3 length: 13; CDR3 protein: CSVGSRDTGELFF
J gene: TRBJ1-1; clone size: many; V gene: TRBV5-1; CDR3 length: 14; CDR3 protein: CASSWTGGYTEAFF
J gene: TRBJ1-6; clone size: few; V gene: TRBV2; CDR3 length: 15; CDR3 protein: CASRGGLKHNSPLHF
J gene: TRBJ2-7; clone size: many; V gene: TRBV2; CDR3 length: 15; CDR3 protein: CASSTTGGGYYEQYF
J gene: TRBJ1-1; clone size: many; V gene: TRBV12-3/TRBV12-4; CDR3 length: 13; CDR3 protein: CASSLRRDTEAFF